A single sample is the source of the 26 T cell receptor beta chains below, sequenced in a study of regulatory T cells in long-lasting Graves disease. Through Arm-PCR of CDR3 regions and iRepertoire HTBI primers, TCR beta libraries were built. TCRdb re-called the multiplex PCR reads through MiXCR, storing one row per CDR3 protein. The sample holds 400,000 to 650,000 distinct CDR3 sequences, roughly 16% seen once. Stated time point: newly diagnosed GD, antithyroid drugs for less than 3 months. Construction of the TCR library relied on RNA isolated from PBMCs. The data were also submitted as part of a second study, on T cells in Graves' hyperthyroidism and ophthalmopathy.

The starting material was peripheral blood mononuclear cells (PBMCs), obtained at new diagnosis, from a patient treated with antithyroid drugs. Receptor source: a woman aged 35-60 years with Graves disease.

The chain combines TRBV6-7 with TRBJ2-5, with D uncertain. TRBV6-7 is labeled an ORF, and its function is uncertain. Trimming shortened V by 0 bases and J by 5 bases, and 4 bases separated the two germline ends. This CDR3 is built from 12 residues. CDR3 in DNA: TGTGCCAGCAGTTACTCGTTGGAGACCCAGTACTTC. Amino acid sequence: CASSYSLETQYF.

This chain links TRBV4-2 with TRBJ2-1; a possible D gene is TRBD2 (5 bases). CDR1 and CDR2 (germline): LGHNA, YNFKEQ. This CDR3 has 13 amino acids. V lost 7 bases, J lost 5 bases, and 12 bases lay in between. The chain's CDR3 is CASTPGIDNEQFF. CDR3 DNA: TGTGCCAGCACTCCGGGGATAGACAATGAGCAGTTCTTC.

There are many counts of this clonotype. The chain carries TRBV20-1 and TRBJ2-1; 9 bases are a match to TRBD2. Germline assignment: CDR1 DFQATT and CDR2 SNEGSKA (reference sequence). The V gene end was trimmed by 3 bases and the J gene end by 7 bases; junction bases not matched to a gene: 4. CDR3 size: 13 residues. This CDR3 is CSASSGGTNEQFF. As DNA, the CDR3 is TGCAGTGCTAGTAGCGGGGGAACAAATGAGCAGTTCTTC.

This clonotype has at least ten counts. The chain couples TRBV19 to TRBJ1-5; maybe TRBD1 (6 bases). The CDR3 runs to 15 residues. The germline gives CDR1 LNHDA, CDR2 SQIVND (reference sequence). V was shortened by 1 base and J by 7 bases, with 14 bases between the two germline ends. The DNA of the CDR3 is TGTGCCAGTAGTATAGCGACAGGACGTGGACAGCCCCAGCATTTT. Translating it yields CASSIATGRGQPQHF.

This clonotype showed up just a few times. In DNA, the CDR3 is TGTGCCAGCAGTGAATGGGGCTTTACAGGGAAAGAGACCCAGTACTTC. This codes for CASSEWGFTGKETQYF. This chain joins TRBV25-1 and TRBJ2-5; possibly TRBD1 for D (6 bases). V lost 1 base to trimming and J lost 3 bases, with 15 bases between them. The germline gives CDR1 MGHDK, CDR2 SYGVNS. This CDR3 has 16 amino acids.

For this clonotype: A much larger clonotype is one base distant, so this may be a read error. The V and J genes are TRBV20-1 and TRBJ2-3; perhaps TRBD2 as D (5 bases). CDR3 size: 13 residues. Trimming removed 6 bases from V and 10 bases from J, with 20 bases in between. Germline CDR1 reads DFQATT; CDR2 reads SNEGSKA (reference sequence). The DNA of the CDR3 is TGCAGTGCGCAGCAGGCGGGCCGGGATGCGCAGTATTTT. It specifies CSAQQAGRDAQYF.

V usage is TRBV4-1 and J usage is TRBJ2-1; maybe TRBD2 (7 bases). Trimming cost V 2 bases and J 9 bases, with 20 bases left between them. CDR1 is MGHRA, CDR2 YSYEKL, per germline. The CDR3 extends over 16 amino acids. This CDR3 is CASSQQTRGAGLEQFF. Here the CDR3 DNA reads TGCGCCAGCAGCCAACAAACCCGGGGGGCCGGGCTTGAGCAGTTCTTC.

V usage is TRBV9 and J usage is TRBJ1-3; D remains unclear. Per germline, CDR1 SGDLS and CDR2 YYNGEE. The V end was cut by 0 bases, the J end by 3 bases, with 7 bases between. This CDR3 has 14 residues. CDR3 protein: CASSVEGFGNTIYF. The DNA of the CDR3 is TGTGCCAGCAGCGTAGAAGGGTTTGGAAACACCATATATTTT.

This clonotype was counted at least ten times. The chain employs TRBV3-1 and TRBJ1-1; D possibly corresponds to TRBD1 (6 bases). This CDR3 comprises 12 residues. CDR1 and CDR2 (germline): LGHDT, YNNKEL (reference sequence). Trimming took off 8 bases at V and 5 bases at J, with 12 bases between the two ends. The CDR3, as DNA: TGTGCCAGCCAGAGGGGGAGGACTGAAGCTTTCTTT. Residues: CASQRGRTEAFF.

In its sample, this clonotype was seen a few times. The rearrangement uses TRBV19 and TRBJ1-2; 8 bases match TRBD1. The V gene end was trimmed by 7 bases and the J gene end by 2 bases; junction bases not matched to a gene: 12. The CDR3 loop spans 16 amino acids. Germline CDR1 LNHDA, CDR2 SQIVND (reference sequence). The CDR3 DNA is TGTGCCAGTAAGCGGTACTCGCAGGGGGCGAACTATGGCTACACCTTC. It is translated as CASKRYSQGANYGYTF.

At least ten counts were recorded for this clonotype. The genes are TRBV7-9 and TRBJ2-7; D possibly corresponds to TRBD2 (5 bases). The CDR3 is made up of 12 amino acids. The germline V gene encodes CDR1 SEHNR and CDR2 FQNEAQ (reference sequence). Trimming removed 5 bases at V and 7 bases at J, with 12 bases between. As DNA, the CDR3 is TGTGCCAGCAGCCTGAATACGGGGGAGCAGTACTTC. Translating it yields CASSLNTGEQYF. The full variable domain, its missing parts supplied by reference TRBV7-9 and TRBJ2-7, is DTGVSQNPRHKITKRGQNVTFRCDPISEHNRLYWYRQTLGQGPEFLTYFQNEAQLEKSRLLSDRFSAERPKGSFSTLEIQRTEQGDSAMYLCASSLNTGEQYFGPGTRLTVT.

This clonotype was detected only a few times. The rearrangement uses TRBV10-3 and TRBJ1-1, with D unresolved. V lost 6 bases to trimming and J lost 1 base, with 9 bases between them. CDR1 ENHRY and CDR2 SYGVKD come from the germline V gene. This CDR3 is built from 13 residues. The CDR3 here is CAIRDGGNTEAFF. The DNA of the CDR3 is TGTGCCATCAGGGACGGTGGGAACACTGAAGCTTTCTTT.

This chain uses TRBV3-1 with TRBJ1-2; D is unclear. The CDR3 loop spans 15 amino acids. The germline V and J ends were trimmed by 1 base and 1 base, with 10 bases remaining between them. Germline loops: CDR1 LGHDT, CDR2 YNNKEL (reference sequence). The CDR3 DNA reads TGTGCCAGCAGCCAAGGTTCAGGAATTAACTATGGCTACACCTTC. It codes for CASSQGSGINYGYTF.

This chain links TRBV19 with TRBJ2-7, with a tentative D call TRBD2 (6 bases). Between the trimmed V and J ends, which lost 9 bases and 1 base, there was a span of 10 bases. CDR1 and CDR2 (germline): LNHDA, SQIVND (reference sequence). The CDR3 loop spans 12 amino acids. The CDR3 DNA reads TGTGCCAGCGCGGGGCTATCCTACGAGCAGTACTTC. This codes for CASAGLSYEQYF. The full variable domain, completed using reference TRBV19 and TRBJ2-7, is DGGITQSPKYLFRKEGQNVTLSCEQNLNHDAMYWYRQDPGQGLRLIYYSQIVNDFQKGDIAEGYSVSREKKESFPLTVTSAQKNPTAFYLCASAGLSYEQYFGPGTRLTVT.

There are many counts of this clonotype. In DNA, the CDR3 is TGCGCCAGCAGGCAAGACGGAACAGGGCCCGGGGAGCTGTTTTTT. Protein sequence: CASRQDGTGPGELFF. The chain links TRBV5-1 to TRBJ2-2; D is perhaps TRBD1 (6 bases). There are 15 residues in the CDR3. CDR1 and CDR2 from the germline V gene are SGHRS and YFSETQ. Deletions cut 5 bases from V and 6 bases from J, with 17 bases between.

The chain joins TRBV19 to TRBJ2-1; tentative D call: TRBD1 (6 bases). Germline-derived CDR1 and CDR2 are LNHDA and SQIVND (reference sequence). Trimming cost V 1 base and J 7 bases, with 8 bases left between them. CDR3 length: 13 amino acids. The CDR3 coding sequence is TGTGCCAGTAGTATAGTGAGGGGGAATGAGCAGTTCTTC. Translating gives CASSIVRGNEQFF. Based on the CDR3 plus reference TRBV19 and TRBJ2-1, the full variable domain is DGGITQSPKYLFRKEGQNVTLSCEQNLNHDAMYWYRQDPGQGLRLIYYSQIVNDFQKGDIAEGYSVSREKKESFPLTVTSAQKNPTAFYLCASSIVRGNEQFFGPGTRLTVL.

This clonotype has at least ten counts. The chain has TRBV28 and TRBJ1-2; D is undetermined. Germline CDR1 and CDR2: MDHEN and SYDVKM. The CDR3 spans 13 residues. The germline V and J ends were trimmed by 6 bases and 4 bases, with 12 bases remaining between them. The CDR3 reads CASSLQKIYGYTF. CDR3 bases: TGTGCCAGCAGCCTACAGAAGATCTATGGCTACACCTTC.

This clonotype was found a few times. The genes are TRBV20-1 and TRBJ2-1; 8 bases line up with TRBD1. V was clipped by 5 bases and J by 7 bases; unmatched bases: 10. The CDR3 runs to 14 residues. Germline V gene data show CDR1 as DFQATT and CDR2 as SNEGSKA (reference sequence). CDR3 nucleotide sequence: TGCAGTGCTGCCCCAGGGGGCAGAGGGAATGAGCAGTTCTTC. Its translation: CSAAPGGRGNEQFF.

Remarks on this clonotype: At one of its ends the junction is not consistent with the germline gene, which may arise from a read error. J is TRBJ2-7 and V is TRBV20-1; 8 bases line up with TRBD1. From germline, CDR1 is DFQATT and CDR2 SNEGSKA (reference sequence). The CDR3 is made up of 13 amino acids. DNA of the CDR3: TGCAGTGCTTACCAGGGGGCTACCTACGAGCAGTGCTTC. Amino acids: CSAYQGATYEQCF.

This clonotype came up a few times. This chain links TRBV5-1 with TRBJ2-1; weak D call: TRBD2 (5 bases). Germline V gene sequence: CDR1 SGHRS, CDR2 YFSETQ. V dropped 0 bases and J dropped 4 bases, with 11 bases sitting between them. CDR3 size: 15 residues. CDR3 sequence reads: CASSLGPAVYNEQFF. The CDR3 DNA follows: TGCGCCAGCAGCTTGGGTCCAGCGGTTTACAATGAGCAGTTCTTC.

This clonotype was counted only a few times. The rearrangement uses TRBV5-1 and TRBJ1-4; D unclear. V was clipped by 4 bases and J by 5 bases, with 15 bases between them. The CDR3 contains 15 residues. Germline V lookup: CDR1 SGHRS, CDR2 YFSETQ. CDR3 amino acids: CASSDMTGRNEKLFF. The CDR3, as DNA: TGCGCCAGCAGCGACATGACCGGGAGAAATGAAAAACTGTTTTTT.

As to this clonotype: It is likely a read error: a sequence one base away is far more abundant. The genes are TRBV6-9 and TRBJ2-7, with 10 bases fitting TRBD2. The V segment lost 6 bases and the J segment 6 bases; nucleotides outside the gene matches: 8. CDR3 length: 14 residues. Germline V gene sequence: CDR1 MNHGY, CDR2 SVAAGI. The CDR3 here is CASSPGLATCEQYF. The CDR3 region has the DNA TGTGCCAGCAGCCCGGGACTAGCGACCTGCGAGCAGTACTTC.

There are a few counts of this clonotype. CDR3 sequence (DNA): TGCAGTGCCACACCGCAGGGTAGGGCTTTCTTT. Translated, it gives CSATPQGRAFF. The chain combines TRBV20-1 with TRBJ1-1, with a weak D call TRBD1 (5 bases). Germline CDR1 and CDR2: DFQATT and SNEGSKA (reference sequence). CDR3 length: 11 residues. V was pared by 6 bases and J by 11 bases, with 16 bases between.

This clonotype was seen at least ten times. The chain carries TRBV15 and TRBJ2-5; TRBD1 agrees at 11 bases. V shed 5 bases, J shed 4 bases, and the junction held 6 bases outside the gene matches. The CDR3 runs 15 residues. Germline lookup yields CDR1 LNHNV and CDR2 YYDKDF (reference sequence). CDR3: CATSGWDRGRETQYF. In nucleotides, the CDR3 is TGTGCCACCAGCGGTTGGGACAGGGGGAGAGAGACCCAGTACTTC.

This clonotype came up many times. The CDR3 DNA follows: TGTGCCAGCAGTTTCGTCCCGGGACTAGCGGGGGGCCTCTACGAGCAGTACTTC. Translating it yields CASSFVPGLAGGLYEQYF. The V gene is TRBV12-3 or TRBV12-4, the J gene TRBJ2-7; 15 nucleotides match TRBD2. The J segment lost 3 bases and the V segment lost 3 bases, leaving 9 bases of the junction unmatched. This CDR3 region has 18 residues.

This clonotype was found many times. The chain links TRBV3-1 to TRBJ1-1; tentative D call: TRBD1 (5 bases). This CDR3 has 15 residues. Per germline, CDR1 LGHDT and CDR2 YNNKEL (reference sequence). The germline V and J ends were trimmed by 4 bases and 2 bases, with 14 bases remaining between them. CDR3 DNA sequence: TGTGCCAGCAGCCCAGCCCGGGGGGGTAACACTGAAGCTTTCTTT. This codes for CASSPARGGNTEAFF.